The 20 T cell receptor beta chains in this list originate from one sample, sequenced in a study of OX40 agonist ivuxolimab in advanced cancers. The library was produced with the immunoSEQ multiplex PCR assay. In TCRdb, the immuneACCESS table is reduced to in-frame sequences with V and J assigned. These tables do not hold every clone; where another copy was compared, an unresolved V gene accounts for under half, and the others remain unexplained. In this sample the table shows 68,000 or so clones, 86% of which occur a single time. The ten largest clones take up roughly 8% of the sample. Sequencing used CD4+ or CD8+ T cells sorted from blood, obtained in a trial of the OX40 agonist ivuxolimab. These receptors were obtained from an adult with an advanced solid tumor such as melanoma, head and neck, liver or kidney cancer.

The chain carries TRBV7-9 and TRBJ2-3; D call uncertain. The germline V gene has CDR1 SEHNR and CDR2 FQNEAQ (reference sequence). The CDR3 sequence is 14 residues long. Between the trimmed V and J ends, which lost 4 bases and 1 base, there was a span of 9 bases. The CDR3 sequence: CASSSRGGTDTQYF. In DNA, the CDR3 is TGTGCCAGCAGCTCCCGTGGGGGCACAGATACGCAGTATTTT.

The rearrangement links TRBV30 to TRBJ2-1; 10 nucleotides agree with TRBD2. The trim removed 4 bases at V and 5 bases at J, leaving 2 bases unmatched. This CDR3 has 13 residues. Germline lookup yields CDR1 GTSNPN and CDR2 SVGIG (reference sequence). This CDR3 is CAWKRGGNNEQFF. The CDR3 DNA reads TGTGCCTGGAAGCGGGGGGGGAACAATGAGCAGTTCTTC.

The chain has TRBV5-1 and TRBJ1-1; 9 bases are shared with TRBD1. This CDR3 region has 14 residues. Germline-derived CDR1 and CDR2 are SGHRS and YFSETQ. Trimming cost V 4 bases and J 5 bases; bases outside gene matches: 6. The CDR3 reads CASSRPGTGTEAFF. Written as DNA, the CDR3 is TGCGCCAGCAGCCGTCCCGGGACAGGGACTGAAGCTTTCTTT.

The V call is TRBV10-3, the J call TRBJ1-2; possibly TRBD1 for D (6 bases). There are 12 residues in the CDR3. Looked up from germline, CDR1 is ENHRY and CDR2 is SYGVKD. Trimming removed 11 bases at V and 8 bases at J, with 18 bases between. The CDR3 protein is CASNGQTKGYTF. The CDR3 DNA reads TGTGCCTCGAACGGACAGACGAAGGGCTACACCTTC.

This chain joins TRBV7-2 and TRBJ1-4; perhaps TRBD1 as D (5 bases). The CDR3 is 16 residues long. Germline values: CDR1 SGHTA, CDR2 FQGNSA. Deletions cut 3 bases from V and 5 bases from J, with 16 bases between. The CDR3 nucleotides are TGTGCCAGCAGCTTCGCCCCGGGACGGTCAAATGAAAAACTGTTTTTT. Encoded protein: CASSFAPGRSNEKLFF. The entire variable domain, with the rest obtained from reference TRBV7-2 and TRBJ1-4, is as follows: GAGVSQSPSNKVTEKGKDVELRCDPISGHTALYWYRQSLGQGLEFLIYFQGNSAPDKSGLPSDRFSAERTGGSVSTLTIQRTQQEDSAVYLCASSFAPGRSNEKLFFGSGTQLSVL.

The chain carries TRBV6-5 and TRBJ1-2; 7 positions agree with TRBD1. Germline CDR1 MNHEY, CDR2 SVGAGI. The CDR3 sequence is 13 residues long. V shed 6 bases and J 2 bases; nucleotides not matched to a gene: 3. This CDR3 is CASSLGQNYGYTF. The CDR3 bases are TGTGCCAGCAGCCTGGGACAGAACTATGGCTACACCTTC.

The CDR3 bases are TGCAGCGCTACGAGTGGCAGGGGGCCCTCAGTGAACGAGCAGTACTTC. This encodes CSATSGRGPSVNEQYF. This chain uses TRBV29-1 with TRBJ2-7, with 8 bases lining up with TRBD1. Germline V gives CDR1 SQVTM, CDR2 ANQGSEA. The CDR3 is 16 residues long. V lost 7 bases and J lost 5; bases outside the gene matches: 19.

The chain joins TRBV7-2 to TRBJ1-1; no definite D call. Looked up from germline, CDR1 is SGHTA and CDR2 is FQGNSA. The CDR3 covers 13 residues. V lost 4 bases and J lost 3, with 9 bases in between. CDR3 in DNA: TGTGCCAGCAGCTCCAGGAGACACACTGAAGCTTTCTTT. Its protein is CASSSRRHTEAFF.

The CDR3: CASSLASGSSNQPQHF. The CDR3, as DNA: TGTGCCAGCAGCTTAGCCTCGGGTAGCAGCAATCAGCCCCAGCATTTT. The V gene is TRBV7-2, the J gene TRBJ1-5; D remains unclear. V lost 0 bases and J lost 1, with 10 bases in between. Germline V CDR1 and CDR2: SGHTA, FQGNSA. This CDR3 spans 16 amino acids.

This rearrangement joins TRBV5-4 to TRBJ1-2; D is undetermined. The CDR3 has 13 amino acids. V dropped 0 bases and J dropped 5 bases, with 8 bases sitting between them. The germline CDR1 and CDR2 sequences are SGHNT and YYREEE (reference sequence). In DNA, the CDR3 is TGTGCCAGCAGCTTGGAACAGAGGTATGGCTACACCTTC. Protein: CASSLEQRYGYTF.

This clone has a single count. This rearrangement joins TRBV6-1 to TRBJ2-6; a possible D gene is TRBD1 (6 bases). The CDR3 contains 15 residues. CDR1 is MNHNS and CDR2 is SASEGT in the germline V gene. V was clipped by 4 bases and J by 2 bases, with 9 bases between them. The CDR3 DNA reads as TGTGCCAGCAGTGGATACAGGGCTGGGGCCAACGTCCTGACTTTC. The encoded protein is CASSGYRAGANVLTF.

J is TRBJ1-4 and V is TRBV6-4; 9 nucleotides align to TRBD1. Per the germline V gene, CDR1 is MRHNA and CDR2 is SNTAGT. With V trimmed by 2 bases and J by 0 bases, 7 bases remained unmatched. The CDR3 spans 18 residues. The CDR3: CASSDPGTGLATNEKLFF. In DNA, the CDR3 is TGTGCCAGCAGTGACCCCGGGACAGGGCTTGCAACTAATGAAAAACTGTTTTTT.

This chain links TRBV5-6 with TRBJ2-5, with TRBD1 as a possible D gene (6 bases). The CDR3 spans 15 residues. Germline V gives CDR1 SGHDT, CDR2 YYEEEE. V shed 0 bases and J shed 2 bases, with 11 bases lying between them. The DNA for the CDR3 is TGTGCCAGCAGCTTGGTACCCGGACAGCAAGAGACCCAGTACTTC. Residues: CASSLVPGQQETQYF.

The chain uses TRBV11-2 and TRBJ1-3; D not certain. CDR1 is SGHAT and CDR2 is FQNNGV in the germline V gene. V lost 2 bases, J lost 2 bases, and 16 bases lay in between. This CDR3 region has 17 residues. The CDR3 DNA follows: TGTGCCAGCAGCTTATCGGGAGGAGGTCTGACTGGAAACACCATATATTTT. Translated: CASSLSGGGLTGNTIYF.

This rearrangement joins TRBV5-1 to TRBJ1-2; D not resolved. Germline assignment: CDR1 SGHRS and CDR2 YFSETQ. Trimming removed 0 bases from V and 10 bases from J, with 7 bases in between. The CDR3 contains 11 residues. The CDR3 DNA sequence: TGCGCCAGCAGCTTGGGTCCTGACTACACCTTC. This sequence encodes CASSLGPDYTF.

V and J are TRBV5-1 and TRBJ2-3, with D perhaps TRBD1 or TRBD2 (5 bases each). V lost 4 bases, J lost 4 bases, and 19 bases lay in between. Per germline, CDR1 SGHRS and CDR2 YFSETQ. The length of the CDR3 is 16 residues. The CDR3 loop reads CASSLRLGVGADTQYF. CDR3 DNA: TGCGCCAGCAGCCTTAGGTTGGGGGTGGGCGCAGATACGCAGTATTTT. Full variable domain (rest looked up from reference TRBV5-1 and TRBJ2-3): KAGVTQTPRYLIKTRGQQVTLSCSPISGHRSVSWYQQTPGQGLQFLFEYFSETQRNKGNFPGRFSGRQFSNSRSEMNVSTLELGDSALYLCASSLRLGVGADTQYFGPGTRLTVL.

The V gene is TRBV30, the J gene TRBJ1-3; D remains unclear. Deletions cut 0 bases from V and 2 bases from J, with 8 bases between. In germline, CDR1 is GTSNPN, CDR2 SVGIG (reference sequence). CDR3 size: 14 residues. In DNA form, the CDR3 reads TGTGCCTGGAGTGTATTGACTGCTGGAAACACCATATATTTT. It is translated as CAWSVLTAGNTIYF. The full variable domain, rest sourced from reference TRBV30 and TRBJ1-3, is SQTIHQWPATLVQPVGSPLSLECTVEGTSNPNLYWYRQAAGRGLQLLFYSVGIGQISSEVPQNLSASRPQDRQFILSSKKLLLSDSGFYLCAWSVLTAGNTIYFGEGSWLTVV.

The rearrangement uses TRBV11-3 and TRBJ2-5; D may be TRBD1 (5 bases). The germline CDR1 and CDR2 sequences are SGHNT and YENEEA. CDR3 length equals 13 residues. V lost 0 bases, J lost 4 bases, and 6 bases lay in between. In DNA form, the CDR3 reads TGTGCCAGCAGCTTAGATCAGGGAGAGACCCAGTACTTC. Translated: CASSLDQGETQYF.

This chain links TRBV6-5 with TRBJ1-2, with 7 bases matching TRBD1. V shed 4 bases and J 4 bases; nucleotides not matched to a gene: 3. The length of the CDR3 is 13 residues. The germline CDR1 and CDR2 sequences are MNHEY and SVGAGI. In DNA, the CDR3 is TGTGCCAGCAGTTCTACAGGGGCCTATGGCTACACCTTC. Its translation: CASSSTGAYGYTF.

The chain has TRBV6-1 and TRBJ2-4, with a weak D call TRBD1 (6 bases). The CDR3 has 13 residues. The ends were cut back, 6 bases at V and 7 bases at J, with 13 bases in the middle. The germline CDR1 and CDR2 sequences are MNHNS and SASEGT. The CDR3, as DNA: TGTGCCAGCAGCGGACAGAGAGGCAACATTCAGTACTTC. Its translation: CASSGQRGNIQYF.